Shown below are 27 T cell receptor beta chains from a single sample sequenced in a study of siplizumab effects on memory and regulatory T cells. The protocol was immunoSEQ multiplex PCR, while the TCRdb copy is restricted to in-frame clones and leaves out a portion. This sample has under 130,000 clones, with about 93% found just once. The source material was CD4+ T cells sorted from blood. The receptor set was obtained from a human donor in good health.

The V and J genes are TRBV13 and TRBJ2-7, with TRBD2 as a possible D gene (6 bases). This CDR3 is built from 15 residues. Trimming shortened V by 4 bases and J by 3 bases, and 16 bases separated the two germline ends. The germline V gene encodes CDR1 PRHDT and CDR2 FYEKMQ (reference sequence). DNA of the CDR3: TGTGCCAGCAGCTCTCCCCTGACGGGGGTCTACGAGCAGTACTTC. As protein: CASSSPLTGVYEQYF.

The chain links TRBV7-2 to TRBJ2-7; 7 bases agree with TRBD1. CDR1 and CDR2 (germline): SGHTA, FQGNSA. J was trimmed by 0 bases and V by 5 bases; bases with no gene match: 10. This CDR3 has 16 amino acids. The CDR3 spells CASSPSRDSLSYEQYF. The CDR3, as DNA: TGTGCCAGCAGCCCCTCCCGGGACAGCCTCTCCTACGAGCAGTACTTC.

The rearrangement joins TRBV6-5 to TRBJ1-1; D not resolved. The CDR3 spans 13 residues. Between the trimmed V and J ends, which lost 11 bases and 5 bases, there was a span of 18 bases. Germline CDR1 MNHEY, CDR2 SVGAGI. This CDR3 is CASGRGSGTEAFF. The CDR3 DNA reads as TGTGCCTCAGGTCGGGGTTCGGGAACTGAAGCTTTCTTT.

The chain couples TRBV25-1 to TRBJ1-3, with TRBD1 as a possible D gene (5 bases). Trimming removed 4 bases from V and 3 bases from J, with 7 bases in between. The CDR3 extends over 13 amino acids. The V gene's germline CDR1 is MGHDK and CDR2 SYGVNS. The CDR3 is CASSGGLGNTIYF. In DNA form, the CDR3 reads TGTGCCAGCAGTGGGGGACTTGGAAACACCATATATTTT.

This rearrangement joins TRBV21-1 to TRBJ1-2. TRBV21-1 constitutes a pseudogene. The CDR3 contains 17 residues. Written as DNA, the CDR3 is TGTGCCAGCAGCCCGGGAGGAGGGGCCGCCGCCGACTATGGCTACACCTTC. This codes for CASSPGGGAAADYGYTF.

This chain's CDR3 is CASRPGQGYGYTF. CDR3 DNA: TGTGCCAGCAGACCCGGACAGGGCTATGGCTACACCTTC. This sequence joins TRBV6-5 and TRBJ1-2; 8 bases agree with TRBD1. The CDR3 totals 13 residues. Germline V CDR1 and CDR2: MNHEY, SVGAGI. Trimming removed 6 bases from V and 4 bases from J; junction bases left unmatched: 4.

This chain joins TRBV25-1 and TRBJ1-5; D perhaps matches TRBD1 (5 bases). V was trimmed by 7 bases and J by 4 bases, leaving 20 bases between them. CDR3 length: 16 amino acids. Germline assignment: CDR1 MGHDK and CDR2 SYGVNS. CDR3 sequence reads: CASTVQGGIRNQPQHF. CDR3 in DNA: TGTGCCAGCACGGTTCAGGGTGGGATAAGGAATCAGCCCCAGCATTTT.

The V gene is TRBV6-1, the J gene TRBJ2-7, with D perhaps TRBD1 or TRBD2 (5 bases each). This CDR3 has 13 residues. V lost 9 bases to trimming and J lost 3 bases, with 15 bases between them. Germline lookup yields CDR1 MNHNS and CDR2 SASEGT. CDR3 DNA: TGTGCCAGTAGCCGGGACGGTCTCTACGAGCAGTACTTC. This sequence encodes CASSRDGLYEQYF.

V and J are TRBV4-1 and TRBJ1-6; D not certain. From germline, CDR1 is MGHRA and CDR2 YSYEKL. V was trimmed by 2 bases and J by 8 bases, leaving 10 bases between them. The CDR3 contains 14 residues. CDR3: CASSQPGWDSPLHF. The CDR3 bases are TGCGCCAGCAGCCAACCGGGTTGGGATTCACCCCTCCACTTT.

This clone was recorded only once. This chain connects TRBV6-5 to TRBJ1-1; D is possibly TRBD1 (5 bases). Germline-derived CDR1 and CDR2 are MNHEY and SVGAGI. Trimming pared 7 bases from V and 10 bases from J, leaving 19 bases between. CDR3 size: 13 residues. CDR3 in amino acids: CASISNRPTRAFF. The CDR3 DNA sequence: TGTGCCAGCATATCAAACAGGCCCACGAGAGCTTTCTTT.

The chain combines TRBV6-1 with TRBJ1-5; 10 bases fit TRBD1. The CDR3 length is 15 residues. Germline V gene sequence: CDR1 MNHNS, CDR2 SASEGT. The J segment lost 6 bases and the V segment lost 6 bases, leaving 8 bases of the junction unmatched. The CDR3 here is CASRAGDRGLQPQHF. CDR3 coding DNA: TGTGCCAGCAGAGCGGGTGACAGGGGGCTTCAGCCCCAGCATTTT.

The CDR3 protein is CASSQIQVVAYTF. The CDR3 DNA sequence: TGTGCCAGCAGCCAAATACAGGTAGTTGCCTACACCTTC. The chain combines TRBV16 with TRBJ1-2, with D tentatively TRBD1 (5 bases). Germline CDR1 reads KGHSY; CDR2 reads FQNENV. Trimming took off 2 bases at V and 10 bases at J, with 14 bases between the two ends. This CDR3 has 13 residues.

The chain is built from TRBV4-1 and TRBJ1-2; the D is unclear. There are 15 residues in the CDR3. The germline gives CDR1 MGHRA, CDR2 YSYEKL. With 4 bases removed from V and 6 bases from J, the gap between germline ends came to 18 bases. The CDR3 reads CASSPTWGGSNGYTF. Written as DNA, the CDR3 is TGCGCCAGCAGCCCCACTTGGGGAGGGAGTAATGGCTACACCTTC.

A single count supports this clone. V usage is TRBV18 and J usage is TRBJ2-2; 7 nucleotides align to TRBD1. V trimming: 4 bases; J trimming: 6 bases; junction bases outside the gene matches: 8. The CDR3 spans 15 residues. CDR1 and CDR2 from the germline V gene are KGHSH and LQKENI. Here the CDR3 reads CASSRGQVSAGELFF. The CDR3 bases are TGTGCCAGCTCACGTGGACAGGTCTCTGCCGGGGAGCTGTTTTTT.

The gene calls are TRBV19 and TRBJ2-5, with a weak D call TRBD1 (5 bases). V was pared by 4 bases and J by 5 bases, with 14 bases between. This CDR3 is built from 14 residues. Germline loops: CDR1 LNHDA, CDR2 SQIVND (reference sequence). The CDR3 nucleotides read TGTGCCAGTAGTACTACAGGTATTGGGGAGACCCAGTACTTC. It is translated as CASSTTGIGETQYF.

The chain links TRBV7-8 to TRBJ1-1, with unresolved D. This CDR3 comprises 15 residues. Germline V gene sequence: CDR1 SGHVS, CDR2 FQNEAQ. The germline V and J ends were trimmed by 1 base and 1 base, with 10 bases remaining between them. CDR3 residues: CASSLGRSRNTEAFF. The CDR3 bases are TGTGCCAGCAGCTTAGGTCGCTCCAGGAACACTGAAGCTTTCTTT.

The genes are TRBV30 and TRBJ2-7; TRBD1 matches at 7 bases. Losses at the gene ends were 3 bases for V and 3 bases for J; bases not matched to a gene: 8. CDR3 size: 14 residues. CDR1 and CDR2 (germline): GTSNPN, SVGIG (reference sequence). CDR3: CAWRGIQGIYEQYF. In DNA form, the CDR3 reads TGTGCCTGGAGGGGGATACAGGGGATCTACGAGCAGTACTTC.

This clone has only one observation. The genes are TRBV19 and TRBJ2-7; no clear D. Trimming cost V 6 bases and J 4 bases, with 10 bases left between them. The CDR3 has 12 amino acids. Germline V gives CDR1 LNHDA, CDR2 SQIVND (reference sequence). The CDR3 loop is CASRGGSYEQYF. The CDR3 coding sequence is TGTGCCAGTAGAGGCGGATCGTACGAGCAGTACTTC.

The CDR3 here is CASSEFTGGNTEAFF. The CDR3, as DNA: TGTGCCAGCAGTGAGTTTACAGGGGGTAACACTGAAGCTTTCTTT. The chain combines TRBV6-1 with TRBJ1-1; 8 nucleotides match TRBD1. After removal of 3 bases from V and 2 bases from J, the junction contained 5 bases not matched to a gene. The length of the CDR3 is 15 residues. Germline V gene lookup returns CDR1 MNHNS and CDR2 SASEGT.

The J gene is TRBJ1-3, the V gene TRBV6-5; 8 bases are shared with TRBD1. Trimming took 7 bases from V and 0 from J; bases not matched to a gene: 5. Germline values: CDR1 MNHEY, CDR2 SVGAGI. This CDR3 comprises 15 residues. Written as DNA, the CDR3 is TGTGCCAGCACCGGGACAGGAGCCTCTGGAAACACCATATATTTT. Amino acid sequence: CASTGTGASGNTIYF.

The V gene is TRBV4-2, the J gene TRBJ2-7; 7 bases match TRBD2. The CDR3 is made up of 16 amino acids. Germline CDR1 and CDR2: LGHNA and YNFKEQ. V was pared by 1 base and J by 0 bases, with 6 bases of the junction left unmatched. The DNA of the CDR3 is TGTGCCAGCAGCCAAGCACCCCGGGAGGTCTCCTACGAGCAGTACTTC. Residues: CASSQAPREVSYEQYF.

This chain connects TRBV19 to TRBJ1-1; no reliable D call. V lost 4 bases and J lost 1, with 7 bases in between. Germline lookup yields CDR1 LNHDA and CDR2 SQIVND (reference sequence). The CDR3 sequence is 13 residues long. The CDR3 loop reads CASSTKRNTEAFF. As DNA, the CDR3 is TGTGCCAGTAGTACCAAGAGGAACACTGAAGCTTTCTTT.

The V and J genes are TRBV6-1 and TRBJ2-7, with 8 bases matching TRBD2. Per germline, CDR1 MNHNS and CDR2 SASEGT. J gave up 6 bases and V 2 bases, and 0 bases lay outside the gene matches. The CDR3 spans 12 residues. The CDR3 sequence is CASSERGGEQYF. The CDR3 nucleotides read TGTGCCAGCAGTGAACGGGGGGGCGAGCAGTACTTC.

CDR3 coding DNA: TGTGCCAGCAGTGAATACAAGGGACAGCGGGAGACCCAGTACTTC. Its translation is CASSEYKGQRETQYF. The chain employs TRBV25-1 and TRBJ2-5, with 7 positions matching TRBD1. V was pared by 0 bases and J by 5 bases, with 6 bases of the junction left unmatched. Germline V lookup: CDR1 MGHDK, CDR2 SYGVNS. The CDR3 extends over 15 amino acids.

The chain combines TRBV9 with TRBJ1-2, with D uncertain. V was shortened by 0 bases and J by 7 bases, with 13 bases between the two germline ends. The CDR3 extends over 14 amino acids. Germline CDR1 and CDR2: SGDLS and YYNGEE. The CDR3: CASSVAADFGGYTF. Here the CDR3 DNA reads TGTGCCAGCAGCGTAGCGGCGGATTTTGGTGGCTACACCTTC.

CDR3 amino acids: CASSLGTANQPQHF. In nucleotides, the CDR3 is TGTGCCAGCAGCTTGGGGACAGCTAATCAGCCCCAGCATTTT. The chain has TRBV5-6 and TRBJ1-5; maybe TRBD1 (6 bases). The CDR3 spans 14 residues. The germline V and J ends were trimmed by 0 bases and 4 bases, with 8 bases remaining between them. The germline gives CDR1 SGHDT, CDR2 YYEEEE.

This clone was recorded once. The chain joins TRBV14 to TRBJ1-4; possibly TRBD1 for D (5 bases). The germline CDR1 and CDR2 sequences are SGHDN and FVKESK. The CDR3 contains 15 residues. V was shortened by 4 bases and J by 8 bases, with 17 bases between the two germline ends. The CDR3, as DNA: TGTGCCAGCAGCCCGTCATCGGGGGTAAGAGAAAAACTGTTTTTT. Protein product: CASSPSSGVREKLFF.